The 14 T cell receptor beta chains reported below all come from one sample, sequenced in a study of cytomegalovirus exposure and HLA in healthy donors. PCR employed 60 Vbeta and 13 Jbeta primers. Measured with immunoSEQ multiplex PCR; TCRdb has only the in-frame clones, and not every one. In the table there are some 120,000 clones, 81% of which are singletons. The sample comprised PBMCs. These receptors originate from a woman aged 30 to 39 in good health and CMV-seronegative.

This chain links TRBV5-1 with TRBJ2-7, with TRBD1 identical over 7 bases. The CDR3 sequence is 14 residues long. V shed 4 bases and J 5 bases; nucleotides not matched to a gene: 9. Looked up from germline, CDR1 is SGHRS and CDR2 is YFSETQ. The CDR3, as DNA: TGCGCCAGCAGCGGAACCGGGACAGCCAACGAGCAGTACTTC. Protein: CASSGTGTANEQYF.

CDR3 in DNA: TGTGCCAGCAGTTCGACAGGGGGAGTCACTGAAGCTTTCTTT. Its translation: CASSSTGGVTEAFF. The gene calls are TRBV6-5 and TRBJ1-1; TRBD1 matches at 9 bases. Germline values: CDR1 MNHEY, CDR2 SVGAGI. V shed 4 bases, J shed 4 bases, and the junction held 4 bases outside the gene matches. The CDR3 consists of 14 residues.

This clone was detected a few times. This rearrangement joins TRBV2 to TRBJ2-1, with unresolved D. The V end was cut by 8 bases, the J end by 3 bases, with 11 bases between. This CDR3 is built from 13 residues. Germline CDR1 SNHLY, CDR2 FYNNEI. The CDR3 loop is CASRPDNYNEQFF. The DNA of the CDR3 is TGTGCCAGCCGTCCTGACAACTACAATGAGCAGTTCTTC.

About this clone: This CDR3 is also generated by other DNA sequences in the sample. The chain links TRBV4-2 to TRBJ2-3; the D gene is possibly TRBD2 (5 bases). V shed 2 bases and J shed 4 bases, with 13 bases lying between them. The CDR3 has 15 amino acids. The germline CDR1 and CDR2 sequences are LGHNA and YNFKEQ. The CDR3 sequence is CASSQTPDSADTQYF. DNA for the CDR3: TGTGCCAGCAGCCAAACCCCGGACTCAGCAGATACGCAGTATTTT.

This rearrangement joins TRBV28 to TRBJ1-5; no definite D call. CDR3 length: 16 amino acids. Trimming cost V 5 bases and J 0 bases, with 14 bases left between them. Germline CDR1 is MDHEN and CDR2 is SYDVKM. The CDR3 region has the DNA TGTGCCAGCAGTCCCAGCAGGATCCTTAGCAATCAGCCCCAGCATTTT. Translating it yields CASSPSRILSNQPQHF.

This clone appeared many times. The chain couples TRBV28 to TRBJ1-1; D possibly corresponds to TRBD1 (5 bases). V shed 6 bases and J shed 6 bases, with 14 bases lying between them. Germline CDR1 and CDR2: MDHEN and SYDVKM. This CDR3 region has 13 residues. CDR3: CASRAGPTPEAFF. For the CDR3, the DNA is TGTGCCAGCAGGGCGGGACCGACCCCTGAAGCTTTCTTT.

This clone was counted once. The chain joins TRBV27 to TRBJ1-1, with no clear D. The CDR3 has 12 residues. Between the trimmed V and J ends, which lost 6 bases and 5 bases, there was a span of 10 bases. Germline V gene data show CDR1 as MNHEY and CDR2 as SMNVEV (reference sequence). Here the CDR3 DNA reads TGTGCCAGCAGCTCAGGTACTACTGAAGCTTTCTTT. This encodes CASSSGTTEAFF.

The rearrangement links TRBV4-3 to TRBJ2-3; 7 bases agree with TRBD1. The junction had 2 bases not matched to a gene; V was cut back by 1 base and J by 4 bases. Germline CDR1 is LGHNA and CDR2 is YSLEER. The CDR3 spans 14 residues. In nucleotides, the CDR3 is TGCGCCAGCAGCCAAGGCACAGGGGCAGATACGCAGTATTTT. This sequence encodes CASSQGTGADTQYF.

The chain joins TRBV10-3 to TRBJ2-7; maybe TRBD1 (5 bases). This CDR3 is 13 amino acids long. CDR1 is ENHRY, CDR2 SYGVKD, per germline. The germline V and J ends were trimmed by 6 bases and 1 base, with 10 bases remaining between them. The CDR3 DNA reads as TGTGCCATCAGCCCGACAGAATCCTACGAGCAGTACTTC. Amino acid sequence: CAISPTESYEQYF.

The J gene is TRBJ2-7, the V gene TRBV25-1, with D perhaps matching TRBD2 (6 bases). The germline V gene has CDR1 MGHDK and CDR2 SYGVNS. This CDR3 spans 16 amino acids. Trimming left V 1 base short and J 0 bases short, with 13 bases between. As DNA, the CDR3 is TGTGCCAGCAGTGAATTCCCCTCGGAGGGCTCCTACGAGCAGTACTTC. Its translation is CASSEFPSEGSYEQYF.

In this sample, this clone turned up once. The chain uses TRBV7-3 and TRBJ2-2; 14 bases map to TRBD2. The CDR3 is made up of 16 amino acids. Unmatched junction bases numbered 5, after V lost 4 bases and J lost 7 bases. Germline-derived CDR1 and CDR2 are SGHTA and FQGTGA. The CDR3: CASSSPGLAGVGELFF. CDR3 in DNA: TGTGCCAGCAGCTCACCGGGACTAGCGGGAGTCGGGGAGCTGTTTTTT.

V gene TRBV4-3 combines with J gene TRBJ2-7; 7 nucleotides match TRBD1. Germline V gene sequence: CDR1 LGHNA, CDR2 YSLEER. Trimming cost V 1 base and J 2 bases; bases outside gene matches: 5. The CDR3 contains 15 residues. CDR3 bases: TGCGCCAGCAGCCAAGGGCAGGGGGTAACCTACGAGCAGTACTTC. Its translation is CASSQGQGVTYEQYF.

As regards this clone: A read error may account for a junction end that differs from germline. V and J are TRBV7-7 and TRBJ2-5; 7 bases are a match to TRBD1. The DNA end is a closer match to TRBJ2-7, so the J assignment may be wrong. The CDR3 runs to 15 residues. The germline gives CDR1 SSHAT, CDR2 FNYEAQ (reference sequence). CDR3: CASSLARGPSYEQYF. The CDR3 DNA follows: TGTGCTAGCAGCTTAGCTAGGGGGCCGAGCTACGAGCAGTACTTC.

The rearrangement uses TRBV28 and TRBJ2-7; 9 nucleotides match TRBD1. The germline V gene has CDR1 MDHEN and CDR2 SYDVKM. The CDR3 extends over 14 amino acids. J gave up 5 bases and V 8 bases, and 10 bases lay outside the gene matches. CDR3 protein: CASGKTGGVNEQYF. Here the CDR3 DNA reads TGTGCCAGCGGAAAGACAGGGGGAGTCAACGAGCAGTACTTC.